The 5 T cell receptor beta chains below all came from one sample that was sequenced in a study of CD8 T cells in ankylosing spondylitis. Broader study findings: A motif of several highly homologous TCR beta variants was seen as apparently characteristic of ankylosing spondylitis blood.

TCRdb ran MiXCR on the 5' RACE reads and lists one entry per CDR3 protein. The data contain fewer than 550,000 distinct CDR3 sequences, approximately 5.3% of them singletons. The antigens these receptors bind are not known. Sequenced input: blood, either unsorted or a sorted T cell fraction (not recorded which). The source of these receptors is a male donor with ankylosing spondylitis.

V gene TRBV11-2 combines with J gene TRBJ2-3, with D perhaps given as TRBD1 or TRBD2 (5 bases each). The length of the CDR3 is 16 residues. V was clipped by 5 bases and J by 5 bases, with 20 bases between them. Germline assignment: CDR1 SGHAT and CDR2 FQNNGV. The DNA of the CDR3 is TGTGCCAGCAGCAGGTTCCGGGGCGCGGTGAAAGATACGCAGTATTTT. Translated, it gives CASSRFRGAVKDTQYF.

The table lists this clonotype with many counts. This chain links TRBV28 with TRBJ2-2; 8 nucleotides line up with TRBD1. This CDR3 is 16 amino acids long. Germline V lookup: CDR1 MDHEN, CDR2 SYDVKM. The V gene end was trimmed by 7 bases and the J gene end by 0 bases; junction bases not matched to a gene: 7. CDR3 amino acids: CASTTDREANTGELFF. The CDR3 DNA reads TGTGCCAGCACCACGGACAGGGAAGCGAACACCGGGGAGCTGTTTTTT.

The gene calls are TRBV24-1 and TRBJ2-1; no clear D. Trimming left V 3 bases short and J 6 bases short, with 5 bases between. Germline values: CDR1 KGHDR, CDR2 SFDVKD. The CDR3 runs to 12 residues. DNA for the CDR3: TGTGCCACCAGTGATGTGGGCAATGAGCAGTTCTTC. Protein product: CATSDVGNEQFF.

This clonotype has a count of ten or more. The V gene is TRBV10-3, the J gene TRBJ2-7, with D uncertain. CDR3 length: 14 amino acids. With 3 bases removed from V and 2 bases from J, the gap between germline ends came to 11 bases. Germline lookup yields CDR1 ENHRY and CDR2 SYGVKD. The chain's CDR3 is CAISDTSLAYEQYF. The CDR3 DNA sequence: TGTGCCATCAGTGATACCAGTCTCGCCTACGAGCAGTACTTC.

This clonotype was counted many times. This sequence joins TRBV20-1 and TRBJ1-6; D unresolved. The V and J ends lost 1 base and 0 bases respectively, with 13 bases between them. CDR1 is DFQATT and CDR2 is SNEGSKA in the germline V gene (reference sequence). This CDR3 region has 17 residues. CDR3 coding DNA: TGCAGTGCTAGAGTGTTGATAGGGAGCTCCTATAATTCACCCCTCCACTTT. This translates into CSARVLIGSSYNSPLHF.